This passage covers 25 T cell receptor beta chains from one sample sequenced in a study of graft-versus-host responses after intestinal transplantation (dated by TCRdb to the early 2020s). This specimen's time point label, per the study, means: cells obtained before transplantation from donor or recipient. Receptor amplification or capture employed the immunoSEQ multiplex PCR assay. Imported from immuneACCESS, the table was reduced by TCRdb to in-frame sequences with V and J called. These copies leave out some clones; in studies compared against another copy, an unresolved V gene accounts for under half, and the cause of the remainder is not known. The sample table holds some 120,000 clones, of which over 75% were seen once. The ten largest clones represent more than 0.15% of the sample. The antigens these receptors bind are not known. The sample consisted of unstimulated CD4+ T cells sorted from spleen or lymph node cells, taken before intestinal transplant. The receptors were sampled from a human donor who received an intestinal transplant.

The V and J genes are TRBV5-4 and TRBJ2-7; 9 bases are shared with TRBD2. Germline-derived CDR1 and CDR2 are SGHNT and YYREEE (reference sequence). CDR3 length equals 16 residues. J gave up 9 bases and V 4 bases, and 17 bases lay outside the gene matches. As DNA, the CDR3 is TGTGCCAGCAGCCTACCTACACCGGGACTAGCTACCGGGCAGTACTTC. This translates into CASSLPTPGLATGQYF.

The V and J genes are TRBV6-1 and TRBJ1-1, with TRBD1 as a possible D gene (6 bases). This CDR3 comprises 14 residues. CDR1 is MNHNS, CDR2 SASEGT, per germline. Trimming cost V 6 bases and J 0 bases, with 11 bases left between them. The CDR3 nucleotides are TGTGCCAGCAGCGGGGACACCTTGAACACTGAAGCTTTCTTT. Translating gives CASSGDTLNTEAFF.

The genes are TRBV5-1 and TRBJ2-1, with D unresolved. Trimming cost V 0 bases and J 3 bases, with 10 bases left between them. The germline V gene encodes CDR1 SGHRS and CDR2 YFSETQ. The CDR3 is made up of 15 amino acids. CDR3 sequence (DNA): TGCGCCAGCAGCTTGGGGTTTTCAGGCTACAATGAGCAGTTCTTC. Translated, it gives CASSLGFSGYNEQFF.

This clone was counted between two and nine times. The chain has TRBV28 and TRBJ1-1, with D tentatively TRBD1 (5 bases). The V gene's germline CDR1 is MDHEN and CDR2 SYDVKM. Trimming shortened V by 1 base and J by 7 bases, and 7 bases separated the two germline ends. The CDR3 totals 12 residues. Written as DNA, the CDR3 is TGTGCCAGCAGTTTATACGGGGGTGAAGCTTTCTTT. This sequence encodes CASSLYGGEAFF.

The chain has TRBV2 and TRBJ2-1; the D gene is possibly TRBD2 (5 bases). The CDR3 is made up of 13 amino acids. Germline CDR1 SNHLY, CDR2 FYNNEI. Trimming cost V 7 bases and J 9 bases, with 16 bases left between them. The CDR3 coding sequence is TGTGCCAGCACCCGGGGAGAAATGGGTGAGCAGTTCTTC. Its protein product is CASTRGEMGEQFF.

V gene TRBV6-1 combines with J gene TRBJ1-5; 7 positions match TRBD1. The germline gives CDR1 MNHNS, CDR2 SASEGT. J was trimmed by 6 bases and V by 6 bases; bases with no gene match: 8. CDR3 length: 14 residues. DNA for the CDR3: TGTGCCAGCAGGCAGACAGGGTTTCTTCAGCCCCAGCATTTT. Translating it yields CASRQTGFLQPQHF.

The J gene is TRBJ2-1, the V gene TRBV5-1; a weak D match, TRBD2 (6 bases). Trimming removed 4 bases from V and 2 bases from J, with 13 bases in between. From germline, CDR1 is SGHRS and CDR2 YFSETQ. The CDR3 has 15 residues. CDR3 region: CASSRDSPAYNEQFF. DNA for the CDR3: TGCGCCAGCAGCCGGGACTCGCCAGCCTACAATGAGCAGTTCTTC.

The V and J genes are TRBV6-1 and TRBJ1-5; 10 bases are a match to TRBD1. CDR3 length: 15 residues. V lost 6 bases to trimming and J lost 5 bases; unmatched junction nucleotides: 7. Looked up from germline, CDR1 is MNHNS and CDR2 is SASEGT. The CDR3 DNA sequence: TGTGCCAGCAGAAGACGACAGGGGGCCGATCAGCCCCAGCATTTT. Protein sequence: CASRRRQGADQPQHF.

This chain links TRBV27 with TRBJ1-1, with 8 bases identical to TRBD1. V dropped 5 bases and J dropped 2; count of bases not matched to a gene: 7. Per germline, CDR1 MNHEY and CDR2 SMNVEV (reference sequence). The length of the CDR3 is 15 residues. CDR3 in DNA: TGTGCCAGCAGTGGTCGACAGGGGAGTAACACTGAAGCTTTCTTT. It is translated as CASSGRQGSNTEAFF.

The J gene is TRBJ1-4, the V gene TRBV25-1; D is unclear. The V end lost 0 bases, the J end lost 2 bases, and 7 bases lay between the germline ends. The germline gives CDR1 MGHDK, CDR2 SYGVNS. The CDR3 sequence is 15 residues long. CDR3 sequence: CASSEYGVTNEKLFF. The CDR3 DNA sequence: TGTGCCAGCAGTGAATATGGAGTGACTAATGAAAAACTGTTTTTT.

The gene calls are TRBV7-8 and TRBJ2-1, with 7 bases that match TRBD1. Germline loops: CDR1 SGHVS, CDR2 FQNEAQ. V was clipped by 5 bases and J by 2 bases; unmatched bases: 6. There are 15 residues in the CDR3. CDR3 sequence reads: CASSRDSPPYNEQFF. In nucleotides, the CDR3 is TGTGCCAGCAGCCGGGACAGTCCACCCTACAATGAGCAGTTCTTC. Using reference TRBV7-8 and TRBJ2-1 for the parts outside the CDR3, the full variable domain is GAGVSQSPRYKVAKRGQDVALRCDPISGHVSLFWYQQALGQGPEFLTYFQNEAQLDKSGLPSDRFFAERPEGSVSTLKIQRTQQEDSAVYLCASSRDSPPYNEQFFGPGTRLTVL.

The rearrangement links TRBV7-3 to TRBJ2-3, with D perhaps matching TRBD1 (5 bases). The CDR3 loop spans 16 amino acids. V gave up 0 bases and J gave up 2 bases, with 12 bases separating them. Looked up from germline, CDR1 is SGHTA and CDR2 is FQGTGA. The CDR3 bases are TGTGCCAGCAGCTTAACTTACAGGCCCGACACAGATACGCAGTATTTT. Protein product: CASSLTYRPDTDTQYF.

V and J are TRBV30 and TRBJ1-6, with TRBD1 identical over 8 bases. The trim removed 3 bases at V and 6 bases at J, leaving 7 bases unmatched. Germline CDR1 is GTSNPN and CDR2 is SVGIG (reference sequence). This CDR3 has 15 residues. The CDR3 bases are TGTGCCTGGAGCTCCCAGGGGGCGCGTAATTCACCCCTCCACTTT. It codes for CAWSSQGARNSPLHF. The full variable domain, completed using reference TRBV30 and TRBJ1-6, is SQTIHQWPATLVQPVGSPLSLECTVEGTSNPNLYWYRQAAGRGLQLLFYSVGIGQISSEVPQNLSASRPQDRQFILSSKKLLLSDSGFYLCAWSSQGARNSPLHFGNGTRLTVT.

This clone was detected only once. The chain is built from TRBV7-6 and TRBJ2-7, with 9 bases identical to TRBD2. Germline V gives CDR1 SGHVS, CDR2 FNYEAQ. J gave up 5 bases and V 5 bases, and 13 bases lay outside the gene matches. The CDR3 length is 16 residues. CDR3 in amino acids: CASSTYTGPSGNEQYF. CDR3 in DNA: TGTGCCAGCAGCACCTACACGGGGCCTAGCGGGAACGAGCAGTACTTC.

The chain is built from TRBV7-9 and TRBJ2-1; TRBD1 matches at 9 bases. Unmatched junction bases numbered 1, after V lost 3 bases and J lost 4 bases. The CDR3 spans 14 residues. Looked up from germline, CDR1 is SEHNR and CDR2 is FQNEAQ (reference sequence). The CDR3: CASSLGQGYNEQFF. The CDR3 DNA reads as TGTGCCAGCAGCTTGGGACAGGGTTACAATGAGCAGTTCTTC.

This chain links TRBV27 with TRBJ1-1; 7 bases are a match to TRBD1. CDR3 size: 14 residues. Looked up from germline, CDR1 is MNHEY and CDR2 is SMNVEV (reference sequence). J was trimmed by 4 bases and V by 6 bases; bases with no gene match: 8. This CDR3 is CASRKSRGITEAFF. CDR3 nucleotide sequence: TGTGCCAGCAGGAAATCCAGGGGGATCACTGAAGCTTTCTTT.

This sequence joins TRBV30 and TRBJ2-7; TRBD2 matches 8 bases. From germline, CDR1 is GTSNPN and CDR2 SVGIG (reference sequence). Trimming took 3 bases from V and 4 from J; bases not matched to a gene: 8. The CDR3 has 14 amino acids. The CDR3 DNA sequence: TGTGCCTGGAGCCGGGAGGGGCGAGGGTACGAGCAGTACTTC. The encoded protein is CAWSREGRGYEQYF.

The chain has TRBV6-1 and TRBJ2-2, with 10 bases that match TRBD1. Germline CDR1 is MNHNS and CDR2 is SASEGT. This CDR3 has 15 residues. Unmatched junction bases numbered 9, after V lost 6 bases and J lost 8 bases. The CDR3 coding sequence is TGTGCCAGCAGGTGGGACAGGGGCCCCGCTGGGGAGCTGTTTTTT. This encodes CASRWDRGPAGELFF.

The J gene is TRBJ2-3, the V gene TRBV2, with a possible D match to TRBD2 (5 bases). Germline lookup yields CDR1 SNHLY and CDR2 FYNNEI. There are 14 residues in the CDR3. Trimming removed 8 bases at V and 0 bases at J, with 12 bases between. The CDR3 loop reads CASFRRLSTDTQYF. CDR3 in DNA: TGTGCCAGCTTTAGGAGGCTTAGCACAGATACGCAGTATTTT.

The V gene is TRBV19, the J gene TRBJ2-3; TRBD1 matches 7 bases. V lost 4 bases to trimming and J lost 7 bases; unmatched junction nucleotides: 5. The CDR3 is 13 residues long. The germline V gene has CDR1 LNHDA and CDR2 SQIVND (reference sequence). In DNA, the CDR3 is TGTGCCAGTAGTACCGACAGGGAGAATACGCAGTATTTT. This gives the protein CASSTDRENTQYF.

The gene calls are TRBV5-1 and TRBJ2-7; 7 bases line up with TRBD1. Germline assignment: CDR1 SGHRS and CDR2 YFSETQ. This CDR3 spans 15 amino acids. V trimming: 3 bases; J trimming: 0 bases; junction bases outside the gene matches: 6. The CDR3, as DNA: TGCGCCAGCAGCTGGGGGACAGAGAGCTCCTACGAGCAGTACTTC. Its protein is CASSWGTESSYEQYF.

This chain connects TRBV9 to TRBJ2-1, with 8 bases lining up with TRBD2. Germline CDR1 and CDR2: SGDLS and YYNGEE. With V trimmed by 0 bases and J by 4 bases, 3 bases remained unmatched. The CDR3 runs to 15 residues. The CDR3, as DNA: TGTGCCAGCAGCGTAGTTAGCGGGGTTTACAATGAGCAGTTCTTC. This codes for CASSVVSGVYNEQFF.

The chain couples TRBV2 to TRBJ1-2; 9 bases are a match to TRBD1. Germline CDR1 is SNHLY and CDR2 is FYNNEI. The CDR3 spans 15 residues. J lost 8 bases, V lost 6 bases, and 13 bases had no gene match. The DNA of the CDR3 is TGTGCCAGCAGATTTGATACAGGGGGCAGATTGGGCTACACCTTC. This codes for CASRFDTGGRLGYTF.

The V call is TRBV21-1, the J call TRBJ1-1. TRBV21-1 constitutes a pseudogene. This CDR3 has 14 amino acids. CDR3 sequence: CASSTEGENTEAFF. CDR3 coding DNA: TGTGCCAGCAGCACGGAGGGTGAGAACACTGAAGCTTTCTTT.

The chain combines TRBV6-1 with TRBJ1-2, with no clear D. V was clipped by 3 bases and J by 4 bases, with 15 bases between them. Germline V gene lookup returns CDR1 MNHNS and CDR2 SASEGT. The CDR3 is 15 amino acids. CDR3 in DNA: TGTGCCAGCAGTGATCGAGGCGGAACCGGCTATGGCTACACCTTC. It specifies CASSDRGGTGYGYTF.